Listed below are T cell receptor beta chains from one sample, sequenced in a study of siplizumab effects on memory and regulatory T cells. Assay used: immunoSEQ multiplex PCR; TCRdb lists only in-frame clones, some missing. The table lists approximately 120,000 clones, approximately 92% of them singletons. Sequencing used non-Treg CD4+ T cells sorted from blood. The source of these receptors is a human donor in good health. The CDR3 runs from the conserved cysteine through the conserved F or W. A D gene is named only where the DNA matches it firmly. Some rows mark clone size as missing; the rest say once, few, many or name a class of expanded clone.

>TRBD1|-|TRBV29-1|TRBJ2-7
CSAGTGLAEQYF
TGCAGCGCCGGGACAGGGTTGGCCGAGCAGTACTTC
>TRBD2|once|TRBV19|TRBJ2-3
CASSMDRLAGGSTDTQYF
TGTGCCAGTAGTATGGATAGACTAGCGGGGGGGAGCACAGATACGCAGTATTTT
>TRBD1|-|TRBV5-6|TRBJ2-2
CASSLDRGTGELFF
TGTGCCAGCAGCTTGGACAGGGGCACCGGGGAGCTGTTTTTT
>-|-|TRBV30|TRBJ2-1
CAWSRNEQFF
TGTGCCTGGAGCCGGAATGAGCAGTTCTTC
>TRBD1|-|TRBV7-9|TRBJ2-3
CASSAPQGALTDTQYF
TGTGCCAGCAGCGCCCCCCAGGGGGCTCTCACAGATACGCAGTATTTT
>-|-|TRBV7-2|TRBJ2-5
CASSFGGRETQYF
TGTGCCAGCAGCTTTGGAGGGAGGGAGACCCAGTACTTC
>-|-|TRBV6-5|TRBJ2-2
CASSRQSSTGELFF
TGTGCCAGCAGTAGACAGTCATCCACCGGGGAGCTGTTTTTT
>TRBD1|-|TRBV6-1|TRBJ1-1
CASRRQGAMNTEAFF
TGTGCCAGCAGGCGACAGGGGGCTATGAACACTGAAGCTTTCTTT
>-|-|TRBV2|TRBJ1-3
CASSEQGSGNTIYF
TGTGCCAGCAGTGAGCAGGGGTCTGGAAACACCATATATTTT
>-|-|TRBV7-3|TRBJ2-5
CASSLLGPGQETQYF
TGTGCCAGCAGCCTGCTGGGGCCGGGTCAGGAGACCCAGTACTTC
>TRBD2|-|TRBV7-9|TRBJ2-1
CASSSLRGDEQFF
TGTGCCAGCAGCTCGCTGCGGGGGGATGAGCAGTTCTTC
>-|-|TRBV11-2|TRBJ2-3
CASSLAGGAGRDTQYF
TGTGCCAGCAGCTTAGCAGGGGGAGCGGGGCGAGATACGCAGTATTTT
>-|-|TRBV6-4|TRBJ1-5
CASSVEGGNQPQHF
TGTGCCAGCAGTGTTGAAGGGGGTAATCAGCCCCAGCATTTT
>-|-|TRBV28|TRBJ2-1
CASSQGGTPPYNEQFF
TGTGCCAGCAGCCAGGGGGGGACTCCCCCCTACAATGAGCAGTTCTTC
>-|-|TRBV30|TRBJ2-1
CAAGRGEQFF
TGTGCCGCCGGCCGTGGTGAGCAGTTCTTC
>-|once|TRBV7-2|TRBJ2-5
CASSYREETQYF
TGTGCCAGCAGCTACCGAGAGGAGACCCAGTACTTC
>-|-|TRBV29-1|TRBJ1-1
CSVLSLESTEAFF
TGCAGCGTGTTGTCATTGGAGTCTACTGAAGCTTTCTTT
>TRBD1|-|TRBV6-1|TRBJ1-2
CASCPRQGSFGGYTF
TGTGCCAGCTGTCCCAGACAGGGAAGCTTCGGTGGCTACACCTTC
>-|-|TRBV5-4|TRBJ1-3
CASRPQNSGNTIYF
TGTGCCAGCAGACCTCAGAACTCTGGAAACACCATATATTTT
>-|-|TRBV19|TRBJ2-3
CASSISVIGVPYF
TGTGCCAGTAGTATATCAGTAATAGGGGTGCCGTATTTT
>-|-|TRBV4-1|TRBJ1-5
CASSQPTAGTGQPQHF
TGCGCCAGCAGCCAACCAACGGCGGGGACGGGGCAGCCCCAGCATTTT
>-|-|TRBV15|TRBJ2-7
CATSSTPTYEQYF
TGTGCCACCAGCTCGACACCGACCTACGAGCAGTACTTC
>-|few|TRBV30|TRBJ1-6
CGSDRSDSPLHF
TGTGGGTCTGACAGGTCTGATTCACCCCTCCACTTT
>TRBD2|-|TRBV27|TRBJ2-3
CASSRVVSLGLAGVEDTQYF
TGTGCCAGCAGTCGGGTGGTTAGCCTTGGTTTAGCGGGGGTGGAAGATACGCAGTATTTT
>TRBD2|-|TRBV19|TRBJ2-4
CASSISSGGWNIQYF
TGTGCCAGTAGTATAAGTAGCGGGGGATGGAACATTCAGTACTTC
>-|-|TRBV19|TRBJ1-5
CASKAWGRSGDQPQHF
TGTGCCAGTAAAGCTTGGGGCAGGTCGGGGGATCAGCCCCAGCATTTT
>-|-|TRBV5-1|TRBJ2-3
CASSLGRDWDTQYF
TGCGCCAGCAGCTTGGGCCGGGATTGGGATACGCAGTATTTT
>-|-|TRBV10-3|TRBJ2-2
CASTGRGAGELFF
TGTGCCAGTACGGGACGGGGAGCCGGGGAGCTGTTTTTT
>-|-|TRBV5-1|TRBJ1-3
CASSSVPDGNTIYF
TGCGCCAGCAGCTCCGTCCCGGACGGAAACACCATATATTTT
>TRBD1|-|TRBV5-1|TRBJ2-7
CASSRTGDAFYEQYF
TGCGCCAGCAGCCGGACAGGGGACGCCTTCTACGAGCAGTACTTC
>-|-|TRBV28|TRBJ1-2
CASSHTLKQGGYTF
TGTGCCAGCAGTCATACTCTCAAACAGGGTGGCTACACCTTC
>-|-|TRBV4-1|TRBJ2-3
CASSPTGGGETDTQYF
TGCGCCAGCAGCCCAACTGGAGGGGGAGAAACAGATACGCAGTATTTT
>TRBD1|-|TRBV4-3|TRBJ1-2
CASSQEGGKGYGYTF
TGCGCCAGCAGCCAAGAAGGGGGCAAAGGCTATGGCTACACCTTC
>-|-|TRBV28|TRBJ2-7
CASSTIYEQYF
TGTGCCAGCAGCACGATCTACGAGCAGTACTTC
>-|-|TRBV5-1|TRBJ2-3
CASRPPTTSLTDTQYF
TGCGCCAGCAGGCCCCCCACGACCTCCTTAACAGATACGCAGTATTTT
>TRBD2|-|TRBV9|TRBJ2-2
CASSVDGGGAAGELFF
TGTGCCAGCAGCGTAGATGGCGGGGGGGCGGCCGGGGAGCTGTTTTTT
>-|-|TRBV11-2|TRBJ1-3
CASSGIRGIGNTIYF
TGTGCCAGCAGCGGAATCAGGGGAATTGGAAACACCATATATTTT
>-|-|TRBV7-2|TRBJ2-2
CASSLAGTGELFF
TGTGCCAGCAGCTTAGCGGGGACCGGGGAGCTGTTTTTT
>-|-|TRBV25-1|TRBJ1-2
CASSGGVEQMDGYTF
TGTGCCAGCAGTGGAGGTGTTGAACAGATGGATGGCTACACCTTC
>-|-|TRBV6-1|TRBJ2-3
CATGEDGDTQYF
TGTGCGACGGGTGAGGATGGAGATACGCAGTATTTT
>-|-|TRBV19|TRBJ2-5
CASSIQNRETQYF
TGTGCCAGTAGTATACAGAACCGGGAGACCCAGTACTTC
>TRBD2|-|TRBV27|TRBJ2-3
CASSSGGTRTDTQYF
TGTGCCAGCAGTTCTGGAGGGACTAGAACAGATACGCAGTATTTT
>-|-|TRBV18|TRBJ2-7
CASSRSSTYEQYF
TGTGCCAGCTCAAGGAGTTCCACCTACGAGCAGTACTTC
>-|-|TRBV30|TRBJ1-1
CAWSVSRTGRSDTEAFF
TGTGCCTGGAGTGTATCTCGTACAGGGCGGTCCGACACTGAAGCTTTCTTT
>-|-|TRBV29-1|TRBJ1-2
CSVADRHYGYTF
TGCAGCGTTGCCGACCGACACTATGGCTACACCTTC
>-|-|TRBV4-1|TRBJ2-1
CASSQVASGNPYNEQFF
TGCGCCAGCAGCCAAGTGGCCTCCGGGAACCCCTACAATGAGCAGTTCTTC
>-|-|TRBV7-9|TRBJ1-6
CASSFGALTYNSPLHF
TGTGCCAGCAGCTTTGGGGCCTTAACCTATAATTCACCCCTCCACTTT
>-|-|TRBV9|TRBJ2-5
CASSVAERLGSETQYF
TGTGCCAGCAGCGTAGCGGAAAGGTTGGGGAGCGAGACCCAGTACTTC
>TRBD2|-|TRBV4-2|TRBJ2-1
CASSPSTSGGSYNEQFF
TGTGCCAGCAGCCCATCTACTAGCGGGGGCTCCTACAATGAGCAGTTCTTC
>-|-|TRBV9|TRBJ1-2
CASSVELSTHYGYTF
TGTGCCAGCAGCGTAGAGCTGTCTACCCACTATGGCTACACCTTC
>TRBD1|-|TRBV27|TRBJ1-6
CASSFRTGINSPLHF
TGTGCCAGCAGTTTCCGGACAGGGATTAATTCACCCCTCCACTTT
>-|-|TRBV7-2|TRBJ2-7
CASSLGPGKYEQYF
TGTGCCAGCAGCTTAGGGCCAGGAAAATACGAGCAGTACTTC
>-|once|TRBV5-1|TRBJ2-7
CASSPRGGGAAYEQYF
TGCGCCAGCAGCCCGAGAGGTGGCGGGGCGGCCTACGAGCAGTACTTC